Sequencing of this T cell receptor (beta chain) was carried out in a study of blood T cell repertoires in COVID-19. Background on the study: There were acute and convalescent COVID-19 samples, and they came from the United States, Italy and Spain. PBMCs, B-cell-depleted T cells, or T cells were the source of the cDNA or gDNA that made up the material.

V dropped 1 base and J dropped 10 bases, with 14 bases sitting between them. CDR1 SGHAT and CDR2 FQNNGV come from the germline V gene. This CDR3 spans 14 amino acids. Per the original data handling: Estimation of nucleated cell counts was performed using reference gene primer amplification. The protocol was immunoSEQ multiplex PCR, while the TCRdb copy is restricted to in-frame clones and leaves out a portion. V and J calls and clone size are copied from that table; D and trimming were computed from the DNA. Of tens of thousands of clones in the sample, 86% are singletons; the top ten hold roughly 15%.

Material for sequencing was peripheral blood. The TCR sequence derives from a man aged 60 to 69 with active or convalescent COVID-19. This rearrangement joins TRBV11-2 to TRBJ1-5; no reliable D call. The CDR3 spells CASSLGGGIGPQHF. In nucleotides, the CDR3 is TGTGCCAGCAGCTTAGGTGGAGGCATTGGACCCCAGCATTTT. The variable domain in full, with the rest retrieved from reference TRBV11-2 and TRBJ1-5, is EAGVAQSPRYKIIEKRQSVAFWCNPISGHATLYWYQQILGQGPKLLIQFQNNGVVDDSQLPKDRFSAERLKGVDSTLKIQPAKLEDSAVYLCASSLGGGIGPQHFGDGTRLSIL.